The present entry profiles one T cell receptor (beta chain) with its context. This clone has a single count. What antigen it recognizes has not been identified. Qualities for individual bases were not recorded, and no much larger clone is one base off. TCRbeta CDR3 regions were amplified from genomic DNA using the immunoSEQ Assay, a bias-controlled multiplex PCR. Per the authors' processing: Nucleated cell counts per sample were estimated from amplification of reference gene primers within the assay. To quantify the absolute abundance of each unique TCRbeta CDR3 rearrangement, sequence reads were collapsed and filtered. For each sample, productive Simpson clonality was calculated by taking the square root of Simpson's diversity index across productive rearrangements. TCRdb took this table from immuneACCESS and kept in-frame rearrangements with V and J called. Such tables lack part of the clones; where checked against another copy, unresolved V genes explain under half of the gap, and the rest is unexplained. V and J calls and clone size follow that table, whereas D and trimming were derived from the DNA. Across this sample there are around 400,000 clones, with approximately 89% seen only once. The top ten constitute about 0.86% of the sample.

These data are taken from a study of blood T cell repertoires in COVID-19 (dated by TCRdb to 2020 to 2021). About the full investigation: Samples covering the acute and convalescent phases of COVID-19 were provided by collaborators in the United States, Italy and Spain. The repertoires were released in a freely available public database meant as a resource for research on the immune response to SARS-CoV-2. Deeply sampled blood TCRbeta repertoires from subjects exposed to, actively infected with, or recovered from COVID-19 were included in the dataset. The prospective study material was composed of cDNA or gDNA derived from T cells, B-cell-depleted T cells, or PBMCs. Where available, HLA class I and class II types were taken from metadata supplied by the sample provider and were not determined by assay-based typing. The samples were drawn from the first 160 participants of the ongoing ImmuneRACE study and from over a thousand subjects provided by 6 global collaborators. Sample metadata almost always included a de-identified subject ID, COVID-19 status, age in years and sex.

The germline V gene gives CDR1 as MNHNS and CDR2 as SASEGT. The CDR3, cysteine through phenylalanine, is 12 amino acids long. Left in the record is the CDR3 DNA by itself, 36 bases read in frame from the first base. Trimming takes 1 base from V and 8 bases from J, and the germline ends sit 8 bases apart. Results and caveats for the whole study, not just this receptor: The amount of clinical and demographic metadata varied by source and participant and was provided uncurated.

Participants in the prospective study were enrolled through a virtual design, were aged roughly 18 to 100 years, and lived in roughly 24 United States geographic areas. To assign participants to cohorts, the prospective study relied on clinical history that participants themselves reported in a screening survey and a study questionnaire. Exposed participants had been in contact, within 2 weeks of entering the study, with a person who had a PCR-confirmed or clinician-diagnosed case of COVID-19. In the prospective study, whole blood, serum and a nasopharyngeal or oropharyngeal swab were collected from each participant by mobile phlebotomists. Participants in the prospective study had the option to provide additional blood draws and questionnaires over a roughly two-month period. Blood samples from the prospective study were shipped frozen or at room temperature prior to DNA extraction.

This TCR was sampled from a woman in her thirties or forties who had been exposed to COVID-19. What was sequenced was PBMCs or T cells enriched from blood (not recorded which). This sequence uses TRBV6-1 and TRBJ1-2, with no confident D gene call. The nucleotides are TGTGCCAGCAGTGAAGGACTCAGAGGCTACACCTTC. It codes for CASSEGLRGYTF.